Following are 19 T cell receptor beta chains from one sample sequenced in a study of T cell repertoires in cytomegalovirus infection (dated by TCRdb to about 2019). TCRdb lists the instrument as Illumina HiSeq 1500. TCRdb reanalyzed the raw reads on its own, using fastp at Q25 for trimming and MiXCR for clone calling, and kept in-frame beta chains. CDR3 protein sequences are deduplicated, and each keeps its most common genes and DNA. For this sample the table gives around 130,000 distinct CDR3 sequences, of which roughly 9% were detected only once. Around 9.1% of the sample is taken by the ten largest. The specimen sequenced was PBMCs. These receptors came from a human donor in good health (CMV status not recorded). Some clones in this sample may be carry-over from other donors' samples.

This clonotype was seen at least ten times. This chain joins TRBV6-2 or TRBV6-3 and TRBJ2-5; a weak D match, TRBD2 (5 bases). CDR1 and CDR2 (germline): MNHEY, SVGEGT. CDR3 length equals 13 residues. The V and J ends lost 5 bases and 5 bases respectively, with 12 bases between them. The CDR3: CASSDLLVETQYF. The CDR3 DNA reads as TGTGCCAGCAGTGACCTACTAGTGGAGACCCAGTACTTC.

This clonotype has a handful of counts. V usage is TRBV2 and J usage is TRBJ1-1, with TRBD1 as a possible D gene (6 bases). CDR1 is SNHLY and CDR2 is FYNNEI in the germline V gene. This CDR3 spans 13 amino acids. Trimming cost V 6 bases and J 4 bases, with 12 bases left between them. This CDR3 is CASSAGQITEAFF. CDR3 nucleotides: TGTGCCAGCAGCGCTGGACAGATCACTGAAGCTTTCTTT.

This clonotype was observed at least ten times. This chain connects TRBV4-1 to TRBJ2-5; D is ambiguous. V was trimmed by 0 bases and J by 5 bases, leaving 7 bases between them. Germline CDR1 and CDR2: MGHRA and YSYEKL. The CDR3 extends over 13 amino acids. The CDR3 nucleotides are TGCGCCAGCAGCCAAGACGGGTGGGAGACCCAGTACTTC. This translates into CASSQDGWETQYF.

This clonotype occurred a few times. The V call is TRBV28, the J call TRBJ1-6; 7 nucleotides align to TRBD1. Germline lookup yields CDR1 MDHEN and CDR2 SYDVKM. The V gene end was trimmed by 5 bases and the J gene end by 10 bases; junction bases not matched to a gene: 17. The CDR3 totals 17 residues. The CDR3 bases are TGTGCCAGCAGTCTACCCCTGAGGGGGCCAACAGGGTCACCCCTCCACTTT. Translated, it gives CASSLPLRGPTGSPLHF.

Concerning this clonotype itself: A much larger clone sits a single nucleotide away, making a read error possible. The V and J genes are TRBV20-1 and TRBJ1-1; a weak D match, TRBD1 (6 bases). CDR3 length: 10 residues. Germline lookup yields CDR1 DFQATT and CDR2 SNEGSKA (reference sequence). The CDR3 region is CSARLDSVSF. CDR3 in DNA: TGCAGTGCTAGATTGGACAGTGTGTCCTTT.

This clonotype has more than one count but fewer than ten. CDR3 DNA: TGCAGCGTTCAGCAGGGAGAGAATCAGCCCCAGCATTTT. Its translation is CSVQQGENQPQHF. The genes are TRBV29-1 and TRBJ1-5, with a tentative D call TRBD1 (5 bases). Germline CDR1 is SQVTM and CDR2 is ANQGSEA. Trimming removed 5 bases at V and 4 bases at J, with 12 bases between. The CDR3 sequence is 13 residues long.

This rearrangement joins TRBV2 to TRBJ1-6; D unclear. In germline, CDR1 is SNHLY, CDR2 FYNNEI. The V gene lost 7 bases and the J gene lost 14 bases, with 21 bases spanning the gap. The CDR3 has 14 residues. CDR3 protein: CASKRGVGSGTLHF. The DNA of the CDR3 is TGTGCCAGCAAGCGCGGCGTAGGGTCTGGGACCCTCCACTTT.

The table lists this clonotype with a few counts. The DNA of the CDR3 is TGCAGTGCTAGCATACTAGCGGGGGGGCCGGAGACCCAGTACTTC. Translation gives CSASILAGGPETQYF. The chain recombines TRBV20-1 with TRBJ2-5; 13 positions agree with TRBD2. CDR3 length: 15 residues. Germline CDR1 DFQATT, CDR2 SNEGSKA (reference sequence). Trimming at V came to 3 bases and at J to 5 bases, leaving 6 bases not matched to a gene.

This chain links TRBV5-1 with TRBJ2-7; no definite D call. The CDR3 is made up of 14 amino acids. V lost 2 bases and J 2 bases, leaving 11 bases between the germline ends. Germline CDR1 reads SGHRS; CDR2 reads YFSETQ. CDR3 in DNA: TGCGCCAGCAGCTTAGCTGAAACTACCTACGAGCAGTACTTC. It codes for CASSLAETTYEQYF.

The sample holds many counts of this clonotype. J is TRBJ1-1 and V is TRBV2; 7 bases fit TRBD1. The CDR3 contains 12 residues. Trimming at V came to 6 bases and at J to 8 bases, leaving 6 bases not matched to a gene. Germline V gene lookup returns CDR1 SNHLY and CDR2 FYNNEI. In DNA, the CDR3 is TGTGCCAGCAGAGGGACAGCAATAGAAGCTTTCTTT. Translated: CASRGTAIEAFF.

This clonotype has ten or more counts. The chain employs TRBV7-2 and TRBJ1-2; TRBD1 is a possible D gene (5 bases). The CDR3 is 14 amino acids. Germline V gene lookup returns CDR1 SGHTA and CDR2 FQGNSA. V gave up 1 base and J gave up 4 bases, with 10 bases separating them. Here the CDR3 DNA reads TGTGCCAGCAGCTTAGGGGGACGAACCTATGGCTACACCTTC. This gives the protein CASSLGGRTYGYTF.

This clonotype occurred many times. The genes are TRBV20-1 and TRBJ1-2; TRBD1 matches 9 bases. Per germline, CDR1 DFQATT and CDR2 SNEGSKA (reference sequence). This CDR3 has 15 amino acids. The J segment lost 2 bases and the V segment lost 2 bases, leaving 6 bases of the junction unmatched. Written as DNA, the CDR3 is TGCAGTGCTAGATCCGGACAGGGGACCAACTATGGCTACACCTTC. Translating it yields CSARSGQGTNYGYTF.

This clonotype was recorded many times. The chain recombines TRBV12-3 or TRBV12-4 with TRBJ2-7; no clear D gene. Trimming took 5 bases from V and 5 from J, leaving 16 bases between them. The CDR3 is 14 amino acids. The DNA for the CDR3 is TGTGCCAGCAGTCTGACCCTGGATGGCCACGAGCAGTACTTC. The encoded protein is CASSLTLDGHEQYF.

The table lists this clonotype with many counts. CDR3 in amino acids: CASSFGGVSSEAFF. The CDR3 coding sequence is TGTGCCAGCAGCTTTGGGGGGGTTAGCTCTGAAGCTTTCTTT. The chain couples TRBV7-8 to TRBJ1-1; D is perhaps TRBD1 (5 bases). The CDR3 covers 14 residues. Trimming stripped 3 bases from V and 6 bases from J, with 14 bases between. Looked up from germline, CDR1 is SGHVS and CDR2 is FQNEAQ.

This rearrangement joins TRBV11-2 to TRBJ1-2; D is uncertain. The CDR3 sequence is 12 residues long. Trimming pared 4 bases from V and 4 bases from J, leaving 7 bases between. Germline assignment: CDR1 SGHAT and CDR2 FQNNGV. CDR3: CASSSETYGYTF. CDR3 in DNA: TGTGCCAGCAGCTCAGAAACCTATGGCTACACCTTC.

The sample holds a few counts of this clonotype. The V and J genes are TRBV20-1 and TRBJ1-6; TRBD1 agrees at 9 bases. In germline, CDR1 is DFQATT, CDR2 SNEGSKA (reference sequence). With V trimmed by 3 bases and J by 6 bases, 6 bases remained unmatched. CDR3 size: 15 residues. CDR3: CSARGGQGINSPLHF. The CDR3 DNA sequence: TGCAGTGCTAGGGGGGGACAGGGCATTAATTCACCCCTCCACTTT.

A single count supports this clonotype. This may be a read error, as it is one base from a much larger clone. The chain recombines TRBV7-6 with TRBJ1-2; 10 bases fit TRBD1. The CDR3 has 12 amino acids. The germline CDR1 and CDR2 sequences are SGHVS and FNYEAQ. V lost 9 bases, J lost 8 bases, and 6 bases stayed unmatched. Here the CDR3 reads CARSRTGGGYTF. The CDR3 DNA is TGTGCCAGGAGCCGGACAGGGGGAGGCTACACCTTC.

This clonotype has at least ten counts. V usage is TRBV7-8 and J usage is TRBJ1-1; D possibly corresponds to TRBD1 (5 bases). The CDR3 covers 15 residues. Germline V gene sequence: CDR1 SGHVS, CDR2 FQNEAQ. V lost 5 bases and J lost 6, with 19 bases in between. The CDR3 DNA sequence: TGTGCCAGCAGCCCTGAGGAGGGACGTTACGCTGAAGCTTTCTTT. Protein: CASSPEEGRYAEAFF.

This clonotype was picked up many times. The chain couples TRBV28 to TRBJ1-1; no clear D. The CDR3 spans 15 residues. The ends were cut back, 2 bases at V and 1 base at J, with 11 bases in the middle. The germline V gene has CDR1 MDHEN and CDR2 SYDVKM. For the CDR3, the DNA is TGTGCCAGCAGTTTAGGTGACCGCTCGAACACTGAAGCTTTCTTT. Its protein product is CASSLGDRSNTEAFF.